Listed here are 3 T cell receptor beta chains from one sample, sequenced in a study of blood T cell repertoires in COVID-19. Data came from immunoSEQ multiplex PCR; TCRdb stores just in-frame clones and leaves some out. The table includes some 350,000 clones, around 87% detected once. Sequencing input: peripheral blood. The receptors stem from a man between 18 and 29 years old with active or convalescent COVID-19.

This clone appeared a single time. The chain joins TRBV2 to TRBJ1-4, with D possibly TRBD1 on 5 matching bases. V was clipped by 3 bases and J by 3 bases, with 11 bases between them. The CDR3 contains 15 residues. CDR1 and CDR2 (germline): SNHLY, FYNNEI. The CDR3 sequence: CASSDVQASNEKLFF. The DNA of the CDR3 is TGTGCCAGCAGTGATGTACAGGCTTCTAATGAAAAACTGTTTTTT.

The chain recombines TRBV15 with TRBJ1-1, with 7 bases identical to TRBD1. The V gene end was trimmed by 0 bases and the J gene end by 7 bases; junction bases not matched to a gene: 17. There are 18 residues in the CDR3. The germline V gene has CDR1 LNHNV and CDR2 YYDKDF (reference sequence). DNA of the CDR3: TGTGCCACCAGCAGAGATCGACGAGGGGGCGCGGCCTTAGGTGAAGCTTTCTTT. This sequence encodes CATSRDRRGGAALGEAFF.

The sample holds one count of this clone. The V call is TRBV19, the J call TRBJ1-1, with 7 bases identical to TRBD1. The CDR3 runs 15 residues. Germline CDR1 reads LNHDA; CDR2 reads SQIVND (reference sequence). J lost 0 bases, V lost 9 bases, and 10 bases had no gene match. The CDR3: CASRRQGPLNTEAFF. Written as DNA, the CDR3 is TGTGCCAGCAGGAGACAGGGACCTTTGAACACTGAAGCTTTCTTT.